The 14 T cell receptor beta chains listed next were all sequenced from one sample in a study of shared clonotypes between healthy human individuals. Generated by immunoSEQ multiplex PCR, the TCRdb table keeps only in-frame clones and is missing some. Of some 530,000 clones in the sample, more than 65% were seen once. Sequenced material: PBMCs. These receptors originate from a middle-aged woman in good health. Some clones in this sample may be carry-over from other donors' samples.

A note on this clone: Other DNA sequences in the same sample also yield this CDR3. The genes are TRBV30 and TRBJ2-7; no definite D call. The germline V gene encodes CDR1 GTSNPN and CDR2 SVGIG (reference sequence). Between the trimmed V and J ends, which lost 3 bases and 3 bases, there was a span of 6 bases. CDR3 size: 11 residues. The CDR3 protein is CAWRDSYEQYF. In DNA, the CDR3 is TGTGCCTGGAGGGATAGCTACGAGCAGTACTTC.

About this clone: A read error is likely here: a far larger clone is one base away. This chain links TRBV14 with TRBJ2-5, with D possibly matching TRBD1 (6 bases). Germline loops: CDR1 SGHDN, CDR2 FVKESK. This CDR3 comprises 15 residues. In nucleotides, the CDR3 is TGTGCCAGCAGCCCTATGGGACAAGCGTTAGAGACCCGGTACTTC. This encodes CASSPMGQALETRYF.

The rearrangement uses TRBV27 and TRBJ2-7; 7 bases are shared with TRBD1. With 3 bases clipped from V and 2 bases from J, the junction kept 7 bases outside the gene matches. CDR1 MNHEY and CDR2 SMNVEV come from the germline V gene (reference sequence). CDR3 length: 15 amino acids. This chain's CDR3 is CASSFSTGKAYEQYF. The CDR3 coding sequence is TGTGCCAGCAGTTTCTCGACAGGGAAGGCCTACGAGCAGTACTTC.

The chain carries TRBV2 and TRBJ1-1, with TRBD1 matching 9 bases. Germline CDR1 SNHLY, CDR2 FYNNEI. This CDR3 region has 14 residues. The J segment lost 4 bases and the V segment lost 6 bases, leaving 6 bases of the junction unmatched. CDR3: CASRDRTGVTEAFF. The CDR3 nucleotides are TGTGCCAGCAGGGACAGGACAGGGGTCACTGAAGCTTTCTTT.

The genes are TRBV15 and TRBJ2-3, with a tentative D call TRBD1 (6 bases). The CDR3 runs to 14 residues. The germline CDR1 and CDR2 sequences are LNHNV and YYDKDF (reference sequence). Trimming took 4 bases from V and 14 from J, leaving 22 bases between them. The CDR3 DNA is TGTGCCACCAGCAAAGTTCCCGGGACATTGAAATTGTATTTT. It yields the protein CATSKVPGTLKLYF.

The chain uses TRBV4-3 and TRBJ2-7; D not certain. The CDR3 extends over 14 amino acids. CDR1 is LGHNA and CDR2 is YSLEER in the germline V gene. V dropped 2 bases and J dropped 2 bases, with 10 bases sitting between them. The CDR3 loop is CASSQSLRTYEQYF. For the CDR3, the DNA is TGCGCCAGCAGCCAAAGTCTTCGGACCTACGAGCAGTACTTC.

The chain recombines TRBV4-1 with TRBJ2-1, with D possibly matching TRBD2 (6 bases). Per germline, CDR1 MGHRA and CDR2 YSYEKL. Trimming stripped 1 base from V and 12 bases from J, with 22 bases between. This CDR3 has 16 residues. In DNA, the CDR3 is TGCGCCAGCAGCCAAGGGCGGGTAGGCCCCATCGGGAGGCAGTTCTTC. Translation: CASSQGRVGPIGRQFF.

This chain connects TRBV27 to TRBJ2-2, with 8 bases identical to TRBD2. Germline V gene data show CDR1 as MNHEY and CDR2 as SMNVEV (reference sequence). J was trimmed by 7 bases and V by 8 bases; bases with no gene match: 9. The CDR3 loop spans 14 amino acids. The CDR3 sequence: CASRPAGEVGELFF. The DNA of the CDR3 is TGTGCCAGCCGGCCAGCGGGAGAGGTCGGGGAGCTGTTTTTT.

The gene calls are TRBV30 and TRBJ2-3; D remains ambiguous. The germline V gene encodes CDR1 GTSNPN and CDR2 SVGIG (reference sequence). Trimming took 4 bases from V and 4 from J, leaving 9 bases between them. This CDR3 region has 12 residues. CDR3 loop: CAWTKGPDTQYF. The CDR3 DNA follows: TGTGCCTGGACGAAGGGCCCAGATACGCAGTATTTT.

This sequence joins TRBV19 and TRBJ1-2; TRBD1 is a possible D gene (5 bases). The germline V gene encodes CDR1 LNHDA and CDR2 SQIVND (reference sequence). Trimming took 5 bases from V and 4 from J, leaving 11 bases between them. This CDR3 has 13 amino acids. CDR3 sequence reads: CASSAGRFYGYTF. Written as DNA, the CDR3 is TGTGCCAGTAGTGCGGGGCGGTTCTATGGCTACACCTTC.

The V call is TRBV7-2, the J call TRBJ2-7; D is unclear. This CDR3 has 14 amino acids. The germline V and J ends were trimmed by 5 bases and 2 bases, with 13 bases remaining between them. Germline CDR1 reads SGHTA; CDR2 reads FQGNSA. The CDR3 loop reads CASSPPGPAYEQYF. The CDR3 DNA is TGTGCCAGCAGCCCCCCCGGGCCTGCCTACGAGCAGTACTTC.

V gene TRBV21-1 combines with J gene TRBJ1-2. TRBV21-1 is a listed pseudogene. The CDR3 sequence is 15 residues long. CDR3 protein: CASRGLHLINYGYTF. The CDR3 region has the DNA TGTGCCAGCAGGGGTCTACATCTAATTAACTATGGCTACACCTTC.

This clone was observed once. J is TRBJ1-1 and V is TRBV29-1, with 10 bases aligning to TRBD1. The CDR3 is made up of 13 amino acids. Germline lookup yields CDR1 SQVTM and CDR2 ANQGSEA. Unmatched junction bases numbered 6, after V lost 6 bases and J lost 5 bases. In DNA form, the CDR3 reads TGCAGCGTAGACAGGGGGCGGGATACTGAAGCTTTCTTT. Protein product: CSVDRGRDTEAFF. The complete variable domain, with remaining parts taken from reference TRBV29-1 and TRBJ1-1, reads SAVISQKPSRDICQRGTSLTIQCQVDSQVTMMFWYRQQPGQSLTLIATANQGSEATYESGFVIDKFPISRPNLTFSTLTVSNMSPEDSSIYLCSVDRGRDTEAFFGQGTRLTVV.

The CDR3 DNA sequence: TGTGCCAGCAGTTTGTCAGGGACCATTGAAAAACTGTTTTTT. It specifies CASSLSGTIEKLFF. The genes are TRBV28 and TRBJ1-4, with D tentatively TRBD1 (5 bases). V was cut by 3 bases and J by 7 bases, with 12 bases left in between. Germline CDR1 is MDHEN and CDR2 is SYDVKM. This CDR3 region has 14 residues.